The next 27 T cell receptor beta chains were all read from a single sample in a study of cytomegalovirus exposure and HLA in healthy donors listed by TCRdb under 2017. Receptor amplification or capture employed the immunoSEQ multiplex PCR assay. For the multiplex PCR, a mixture combining 60 forward primers for TCR Vbeta segments and 13 reverse primers for TCR Jbeta segments was used. TCRdb obtained this table from immuneACCESS and retained in-frame rearrangements with V and J assigned. These tables miss some clones; where compared with another copy, unresolved V genes account for less than half of the shortfall, and the remainder is unexplained. The sample profile shows 130,000 to 150,000 clones; around 77% of them were found once. The ten largest clones add up to 6.7% of the sample. The sequenced material came from PBMCs. Receptors were obtained from a woman in her 40s in good health and CMV-seropositive.

The rearrangement uses TRBV6-5 and TRBJ1-2; D is unclear. The CDR3 consists of 14 residues. V was shortened by 4 bases and J by 0 bases, with 9 bases between the two germline ends. The V gene's germline CDR1 is MNHEY and CDR2 SVGAGI. In nucleotides, the CDR3 is TGTGCCAGCAGTTTTGACACCTCTAACTATGGCTACACCTTC. This translates into CASSFDTSNYGYTF.

The chain links TRBV6-6 to TRBJ1-3; 9 positions agree with TRBD1. The length of the CDR3 is 16 residues. J was trimmed by 3 bases and V by 6 bases; bases with no gene match: 9. Germline CDR1 reads MNHNY; CDR2 reads SVGAGI (reference sequence). CDR3 sequence reads: CASSYGTGLGGNTIYF. The CDR3 nucleotides read TGTGCCAGCAGCTACGGGACAGGGCTTGGTGGAAACACCATATATTTT.

Here the CDR3 DNA reads TGTGCCAGCTCACCGGGGACAGATGCCGGGGAGCTGTTTTTT. The encoded protein is CASSPGTDAGELFF. V is TRBV18 and J is TRBJ2-2, with 7 bases matching TRBD1. Trimming removed 3 bases from V and 6 bases from J; junction bases left unmatched: 4. Per germline, CDR1 KGHSH and CDR2 LQKENI. CDR3 length: 14 amino acids.

The chain has TRBV4-2 and TRBJ2-1; TRBD2 agrees at 10 bases. Germline V gene lookup returns CDR1 LGHNA and CDR2 YNFKEQ. The J segment lost 4 bases and the V segment lost 5 bases, leaving 14 bases of the junction unmatched. The CDR3 is 18 residues long. CDR3 residues: CASSSIPQLAGYYNEQFF. CDR3 sequence (DNA): TGTGCCAGCAGCAGTATCCCTCAACTAGCGGGGTATTACAATGAGCAGTTCTTC.

The rearrangement uses TRBV4-1 and TRBJ1-5; a weak D match, TRBD1 (6 bases). The germline gives CDR1 MGHRA, CDR2 YSYEKL. V was shortened by 0 bases and J by 1 base, with 16 bases between the two germline ends. CDR3 size: 18 residues. The chain's CDR3 is CASSQDQVTGRSNQPQHF. The CDR3 DNA reads as TGCGCCAGCAGCCAAGATCAGGTAACAGGGAGAAGCAATCAGCCCCAGCATTTT.

The V gene is TRBV2, the J gene TRBJ2-2, with D unclear. The germline CDR1 and CDR2 sequences are SNHLY and FYNNEI. Trimming left V 7 bases short and J 1 base short, with 4 bases between. This CDR3 is 12 amino acids long. The DNA for the CDR3 is TGTGCCAGCACCAGGAACACCGGGGAGCTGTTTTTT. This codes for CASTRNTGELFF.

This clone was counted a few times. The V gene is TRBV10-2, the J gene TRBJ2-7; TRBD2 matches at 7 bases. In germline, CDR1 is WSHSY, CDR2 SAAADI. V shed 6 bases, J shed 5 bases, and the junction held 7 bases outside the gene matches. The CDR3 consists of 13 residues. The CDR3 coding sequence is TGCGCCAGCAGCCGAGGACTAGTACACGAGCAGTACTTC. This codes for CASSRGLVHEQYF.

The gene calls are TRBV9 and TRBJ1-3, with 9 bases that match TRBD1. The CDR3 is made up of 17 amino acids. Germline CDR1 is SGDLS and CDR2 is YYNGEE. Trimming removed 3 bases from V and 0 bases from J; junction bases left unmatched: 7. The CDR3 DNA reads TGTGCCAGCAGCGCGGTCGGGACAGGGAGCTCTGGAAACACCATATATTTT. The encoded protein is CASSAVGTGSSGNTIYF. The full variable domain, rest sourced from reference TRBV9 and TRBJ1-3, is DSGVTQTPKHLITATGQRVTLRCSPRSGDLSVYWYQQSLDQGLQFLIQYYNGEERAKGNILERFSAQQFPDLHSELNLSSLELGDSALYFCASSAVGTGSSGNTIYFGEGSWLTVV.

This clone was seen a single time. V usage is TRBV6-6 and J usage is TRBJ2-7; 9 positions agree with TRBD2. There are 16 residues in the CDR3. Germline V gene sequence: CDR1 MNHNY, CDR2 SVGAGI (reference sequence). The V and J ends lost 5 bases and 4 bases, in that order; junction bases with no gene match: 12. The CDR3 is CASSTLSAGGRYEQYF. CDR3 sequence (DNA): TGTGCCAGCAGTACCCTTTCAGCGGGGGGTCGTTACGAGCAGTACTTC.

For the CDR3, the DNA is TGTGCCAGCAGTCCGGTGACAGGGGGTGGGCAGCCCCAGCATTTT. It codes for CASSPVTGGGQPQHF. The chain links TRBV28 to TRBJ1-5, with 9 bases fitting TRBD1. This CDR3 has 15 residues. The V and J ends lost 5 bases and 7 bases, in that order; junction bases with no gene match: 9. CDR1 and CDR2 (germline): MDHEN, SYDVKM. The variable domain in full, with the rest retrieved from reference TRBV28 and TRBJ1-5, is DVKVTQSSRYLVKRTGEKVFLECVQDMDHENMFWYRQDPGLGLRLIYFSYDVKMKEKGDIPEGYSVSREKKERFSLILESASTNQTSMYLCASSPVTGGGQPQHFGDGTRLSIL.

This rearrangement joins TRBV19 to TRBJ1-1, with a possible D match to TRBD1 (6 bases). Germline-derived CDR1 and CDR2 are LNHDA and SQIVND (reference sequence). V lost 6 bases to trimming and J lost 1 base, with 15 bases between them. This CDR3 has 15 amino acids. CDR3 protein: CASRDPGAPNTEAFF. The CDR3 DNA reads as TGTGCCAGTAGGGATCCAGGGGCGCCGAACACTGAAGCTTTCTTT.

The chain employs TRBV6-5 and TRBJ2-7, with TRBD1 identical over 9 bases. Losses at the gene ends were 5 bases for V and 6 bases for J; bases not matched to a gene: 8. Looked up from germline, CDR1 is MNHEY and CDR2 is SVGAGI. This CDR3 is built from 14 residues. The CDR3: CASSDRDRVSEQYF. In DNA, the CDR3 is TGTGCCAGCAGTGACCGGGACAGGGTCAGCGAGCAGTACTTC.

The chain carries TRBV5-1 and TRBJ2-2; the match to TRBD1 covers 7 bases. V was clipped by 5 bases and J by 6 bases; unmatched bases: 7. Per the germline V gene, CDR1 is SGHRS and CDR2 is YFSETQ. The CDR3 consists of 14 residues. The CDR3 nucleotides are TGCGCCAGCAGAGACAGGGCTTCGGCCGGGGAGCTGTTTTTT. The encoded protein is CASRDRASAGELFF.

The V gene is TRBV19, the J gene TRBJ1-6; D possibly corresponds to TRBD1 (5 bases). The germline V gene has CDR1 LNHDA and CDR2 SQIVND (reference sequence). The CDR3 is 15 residues long. Trimming removed 4 bases at V and 1 base at J, with 8 bases between. The CDR3 DNA follows: TGTGCCAGTAGTAGCAGGGAATCCTATAATTCACCCCTCCACTTT. It specifies CASSSRESYNSPLHF.

The V gene is TRBV9, the J gene TRBJ1-1; the D gene is possibly TRBD1 (6 bases). Germline CDR1 SGDLS, CDR2 YYNGEE. This CDR3 region has 13 residues. Trimming pared 2 bases from V and 3 bases from J, leaving 8 bases between. CDR3 sequence reads: CASSVYRDTEAFF. The CDR3 DNA reads as TGTGCCAGCAGCGTCTACAGGGACACTGAAGCTTTCTTT.

The chain links TRBV4-1 to TRBJ1-2; D unclear. V was clipped by 3 bases and J by 6 bases, with 11 bases between them. Germline-derived CDR1 and CDR2 are MGHRA and YSYEKL. The CDR3 length is 13 residues. The CDR3 sequence: CASSHTQVDGYTF. In DNA, the CDR3 is TGCGCCAGCAGCCATACCCAGGTTGATGGCTACACCTTC.

V and J are TRBV5-4 and TRBJ1-6; 9 bases match TRBD1. V dropped 0 bases and J dropped 9; count of bases not matched to a gene: 7. This CDR3 is 16 amino acids long. CDR1 SGHNT and CDR2 YYREEE come from the germline V gene (reference sequence). The CDR3 DNA reads TGTGCCAGCAGCTTGGAAAGGACAGGGGCGTCTTCACCCCTCCACTTT. This codes for CASSLERTGASSPLHF.

The chain combines TRBV19 with TRBJ2-3; 9 bases map to TRBD2. Trimming took 3 bases from V and 3 from J; bases not matched to a gene: 10. Germline values: CDR1 LNHDA, CDR2 SQIVND (reference sequence). The CDR3 is 17 amino acids. CDR3 sequence: CASSILGWTSVTDTQYF. CDR3 nucleotides: TGTGCCAGTAGTATCCTCGGTTGGACTAGCGTAACAGATACGCAGTATTTT.

The genes are TRBV2 and TRBJ2-4; a possible D gene is TRBD1 (5 bases). The CDR3 is made up of 13 amino acids. The germline CDR1 and CDR2 sequences are SNHLY and FYNNEI. Deletions cut 4 bases from V and 3 bases from J, with 7 bases between. The CDR3 region is CASSGQSKNIQYF. The CDR3 DNA reads as TGTGCCAGCAGTGGACAGAGCAAAAACATTCAGTACTTC.

The chain carries TRBV4-1 and TRBJ1-1; no firm D call. This CDR3 spans 14 amino acids. Germline V gene lookup returns CDR1 MGHRA and CDR2 YSYEKL. V lost 1 base to trimming and J lost 2 bases, with 8 bases between them. DNA for the CDR3: TGCGCCAGCAGCCAAGGGCCTGTAAACACTGAAGCTTTCTTT. This sequence encodes CASSQGPVNTEAFF.

The CDR3 region has the DNA TGTGCCAGCAGCTTAGACAGCAATGGCTACACCTTC. Translated: CASSLDSNGYTF. The rearrangement uses TRBV7-9 and TRBJ1-2; no reliable D call. V lost 1 base and J lost 6, with 6 bases in between. The CDR3 has 12 residues. Germline V gene sequence: CDR1 SEHNR, CDR2 FQNEAQ (reference sequence).

This chain connects TRBV30 to TRBJ2-3, with D perhaps TRBD2 (5 bases). The germline V and J ends were trimmed by 4 bases and 5 bases, with 13 bases remaining between them. This CDR3 contains 13 residues. From germline, CDR1 is GTSNPN and CDR2 SVGIG (reference sequence). Written as DNA, the CDR3 is TGTGCCTGGAACCCCGTTGCGGGAGATACGCAGTATTTT. It codes for CAWNPVAGDTQYF.

V gene TRBV2 combines with J gene TRBJ1-5; 8 bases fit TRBD1. CDR3 size: 16 residues. J lost 2 bases, V lost 2 bases, and 5 bases had no gene match. Looked up from germline, CDR1 is SNHLY and CDR2 is FYNNEI. The CDR3 is CASSEQGALGNQPQHF. CDR3 in DNA: TGTGCCAGCAGTGAACAGGGGGCTCTCGGCAATCAGCCCCAGCATTTT.

This sequence joins TRBV29-1 and TRBJ2-1; the match to TRBD1 covers 7 bases. This CDR3 is 14 amino acids long. The V and J ends lost 3 bases and 6 bases, in that order; junction bases with no gene match: 8. Germline CDR1 reads SQVTM; CDR2 reads ANQGSEA. In DNA, the CDR3 is TGCAGCGTTGAGAGGGACAGACAGGTCAATGAGCAGTTCTTC. Protein sequence: CSVERDRQVNEQFF.

In nucleotides, the CDR3 is TGTGCCTCCGCGGTCTATGGCTACACCTTC. This translates into CASAVYGYTF. This chain uses TRBV30 with TRBJ1-2; unclear D gene. The germline CDR1 and CDR2 sequences are GTSNPN and SVGIG (reference sequence). The ends were cut back, 7 bases at V and 4 bases at J, with 7 bases in the middle. CDR3 length equals 10 residues. The full variable domain, with the rest looked up from reference TRBV30 and TRBJ1-2, is SQTIHQWPATLVQPVGSPLSLECTVEGTSNPNLYWYRQAAGRGLQLLFYSVGIGQISSEVPQNLSASRPQDRQFILSSKKLLLSDSGFYLCASAVYGYTFGSGTRLTVV.

The chain carries TRBV7-9 and TRBJ2-3; no clear D. The CDR3 spans 12 residues. V lost 2 bases to trimming and J lost 5 bases, with 5 bases between them. In germline, CDR1 is SEHNR, CDR2 FQNEAQ (reference sequence). CDR3: CASSLRLDTQYF. CDR3 DNA: TGTGCCAGCAGCTTACGTCTAGATACGCAGTATTTT.

The chain couples TRBV5-5 to TRBJ2-1; D is perhaps TRBD2 (6 bases). The germline V gene encodes CDR1 SGHKS and CDR2 YYEKEE (reference sequence). CDR3 size: 12 residues. V lost 4 bases, J lost 8 bases, and 10 bases lay in between. CDR3 loop: CASSRIADEQFF. DNA of the CDR3: TGTGCCAGCAGCAGAATAGCGGATGAGCAGTTCTTC.